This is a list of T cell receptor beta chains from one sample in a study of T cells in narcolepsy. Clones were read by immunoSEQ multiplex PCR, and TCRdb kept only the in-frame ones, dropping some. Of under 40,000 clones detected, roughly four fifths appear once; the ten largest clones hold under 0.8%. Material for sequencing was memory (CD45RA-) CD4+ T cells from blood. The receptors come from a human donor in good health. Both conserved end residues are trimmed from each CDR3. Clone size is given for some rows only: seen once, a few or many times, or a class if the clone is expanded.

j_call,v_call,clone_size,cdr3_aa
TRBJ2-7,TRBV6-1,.,ASSRFIYEQY
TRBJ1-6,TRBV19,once,ASRGRDSYNSPLH
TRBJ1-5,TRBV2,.,ASSRGLDQPQH
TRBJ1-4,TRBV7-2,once,ASSVSRNEKLF
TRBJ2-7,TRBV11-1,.,ASSLLESEQY
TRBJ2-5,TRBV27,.,ASGPTKTQY
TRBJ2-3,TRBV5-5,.,ASSLPPSSTDTQY
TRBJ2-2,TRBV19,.,ASKERNTGELF
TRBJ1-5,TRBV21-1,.,ASTGGGGNQPQH
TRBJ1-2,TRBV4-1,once,ASSQPGSYGYT
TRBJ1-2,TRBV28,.,ASREGKGGYYGYT
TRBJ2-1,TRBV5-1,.,ASSAGTGTGNEQF
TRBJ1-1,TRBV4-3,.,ASSQDISGEAF
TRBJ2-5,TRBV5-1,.,ASSLALAAQETQY